Listed below are T cell receptor beta chains from one sample, sequenced in a study of response to subunit inactivated influenza vaccine. TCRdb itself ran the RT-PCR reads through MiXCR, one entry per CDR3 protein. Found here are some 520,000 distinct CDR3 sequences, 16% of them singletons; the top ten hold over 2.5%. The source material was CD4+ T cells sorted from PBMCs, sampled roughly 24 months after vaccination. The receptors were gathered from a man in his fifties or sixties who received an inactivated influenza vaccine. Both conserved end residues are part of each CDR3.

V gene	J gene	CDR3 protein
TRBV5-1	TRBJ2-7	CASSLVRGLEQYF
TRBV6-2/TRBV6-3	TRBJ1-3	CASRRTLPGNTIYF
TRBV7-2	TRBJ2-2	CASSLPAGGARGELFF
TRBV12-3/TRBV12-4	TRBJ2-1	CASRSGEGSYNEQFF
TRBV29-1	TRBJ2-1	CSVVGGSSYNEQFF
TRBV5-1	TRBJ2-2	CASSFRQGDTGELFF
TRBV5-1	TRBJ2-4	CASSGDRSGAKNIQYF
TRBV7-2	TRBJ2-1	CASSLVGGPREQFF
TRBV9	TRBJ2-2	CASSVAGTITTGELFF
TRBV20-1	TRBJ2-1	CSASEAGVYPQFF
TRBV24-1	TRBJ1-1	CATSAPQGAAFF
TRBV7-2	TRBJ2-5	CASSPNTGQIQETQYF
TRBV5-1	TRBJ1-2	CASSLEAADRINYGYTF
TRBV12-3/TRBV12-4	TRBJ1-4	CASSLVDTSGEKLFF
TRBV6-2/TRBV6-3	TRBJ1-5	CASSYVGGQNLQPQHF
TRBV6-5	TRBJ2-3	CASSYSRGRDTQYF
TRBV6-5	TRBJ2-2	CASSYPGLNTGELFF
TRBV19	TRBJ1-1	CASSIGTGGVRWTEAFF
TRBV4-1	TRBJ2-3	CASSQGADTQYF
TRBV5-1	TRBJ1-2	CASSLGYGSIREPLLNYGYTF
TRBV12-3/TRBV12-4	TRBJ2-2	CASRPTGVTGELFF
TRBV6-2/TRBV6-3	TRBJ2-6	CASSPGTGLSGANVLTF
TRBV7-9	TRBJ2-5	CASSLATGVQETQYF
TRBV5-1	TRBJ2-7	CASSLAGGVEYEQYF
TRBV4-2	TRBJ2-7	CASSQGRQGSEQYF
TRBV6-5	TRBJ1-2	CASSYSGSYGYTF
TRBV5-5	TRBJ1-5	CASSFSSRLNQPQHF
TRBV2	TRBJ2-2	CASKEGNRGTGELFF
TRBV21-1	TRBJ2-5	CASSKGGSGASRTQYF
TRBV3-1	TRBJ2-7	CASSPLFSQNTGQYF
TRBV9	TRBJ2-4	CASRVPTLAKNIQYF
TRBV29-1	TRBJ2-3	CSAGKVVRSTDTQYF
TRBV20-1	TRBJ2-5	CSASSQGVETQYF
TRBV5-1	TRBJ2-1	CASSPRLAGLGEQFF
TRBV28	TRBJ2-5	CASSLGGGMKTQYF
TRBV5-4	TRBJ2-3	CASSRRAGGRADTQYF
TRBV7-9	TRBJ1-6	CASSLTQTLNSPLHF
TRBV7-2	TRBJ2-1	CASSRIVRYNEQFF
TRBV28	TRBJ1-1	CASSKTGWTEAFF
TRBV2	TRBJ1-4	CASALREGTGKLFF
TRBV29-1	TRBJ2-7	CSARTALAYEQYF
TRBV21-1	TRBJ2-1	CASSPGQGDLSSYNEQFF